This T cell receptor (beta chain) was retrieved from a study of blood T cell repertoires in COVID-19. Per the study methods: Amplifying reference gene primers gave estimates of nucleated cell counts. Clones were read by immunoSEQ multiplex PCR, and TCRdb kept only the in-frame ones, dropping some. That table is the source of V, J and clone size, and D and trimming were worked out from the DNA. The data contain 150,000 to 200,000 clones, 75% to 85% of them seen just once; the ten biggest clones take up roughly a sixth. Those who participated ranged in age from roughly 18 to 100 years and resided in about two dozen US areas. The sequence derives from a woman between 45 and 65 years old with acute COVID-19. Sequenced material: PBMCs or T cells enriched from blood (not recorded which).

CDR3 DNA: TGTGCCAGCAGTTTACACGCCAGGGGGGAAGCTTTCTTT. Its translation: CASSLHARGEAFF. This chain joins TRBV27 and TRBJ1-1; 7 bases fit TRBD1. Germline V gene data show CDR1 as MNHEY and CDR2 as SMNVEV (reference sequence). The CDR3 totals 13 residues. J was trimmed by 8 bases and V by 2 bases; bases with no gene match: 5.